This is a list of T cell receptor beta chains from one sample in a study of OX40 agonist ivuxolimab in advanced cancers. Clones were read by immunoSEQ multiplex PCR, and TCRdb kept only the in-frame ones, dropping some. The sample shows about 68,000 clones, about 83% of them seen only once. The material was CD4+ or CD8+ T cells sorted from blood, obtained in a trial of the OX40 agonist ivuxolimab. These receptors were collected from an adult with an advanced solid tumor such as melanoma, head and neck, liver or kidney cancer. Both conserved end residues are part of each CDR3. Fields, in order: V gene, D gene, J gene, clone size, CDR3 protein, CDR3 DNA. A D gene is named only where the DNA matches it firmly. Only some rows state a clone size, as once, few, many or a class for expanded clones.

TRBV18	NA	TRBJ2-7	NA	CASSPTGPGAFSYEQYF	TGTGCCAGCTCACCAACCGGGCCAGGGGCCTTCTCCTACGAGCAGTACTTC
TRBV6-5	NA	TRBJ2-7	NA	CASSPGPVSSYEQYF	TGTGCCAGCAGCCCGGGACCGGTAAGCTCCTACGAGCAGTACTTC
TRBV27	NA	TRBJ1-6	NA	CATGEGGSYNSPLHF	TGTGCCACCGGGGAGGGGGGCTCCTATAATTCACCCCTCCACTTT
TRBV7-6	TRBD2	TRBJ2-5	NA	CASSSRGGVQETQYF	TGTGCCAGCAGCTCGCGGGGGGGCGTACAAGAGACCCAGTACTTC
TRBV6-1	NA	TRBJ2-2	NA	CASSVGGGWNGELFF	TGTGCCAGCAGTGTAGGAGGGGGCTGGAACGGGGAGCTGTTTTTT
TRBV28	TRBD1	TRBJ2-4	NA	CASRTPGTGKNIQYF	TGTGCCAGCAGGACACCCGGGACAGGAAAAAACATTCAGTACTTC
TRBV4-2	TRBD2	TRBJ2-1	NA	CASSQEIDGGVYNEQFF	TGTGCCAGCAGCCAAGAAATTGACGGGGGGGTCTACAATGAGCAGTTCTTC
TRBV18	TRBD1	TRBJ2-3	NA	CASSPGTGKTDTQYF	TGTGCCAGCTCACCCGGGACAGGGAAGACAGATACGCAGTATTTT
TRBV29-1	NA	TRBJ2-3	NA	CSVEWRGSDTQYF	TGCAGCGTTGAATGGAGGGGGAGTGATACGCAGTATTTT
TRBV4-1	NA	TRBJ1-2	once	CASSQDREYYGYTF	TGCGCCAGCAGCCAAGATCGGGAGTACTATGGCTACACCTTC
TRBV18	TRBD1	TRBJ1-1	NA	CASSRRQGAAQGEAFF	TGTGCCAGCTCGAGGCGGCAGGGGGCGGCTCAGGGTGAAGCTTTCTTT
TRBV6-1	NA	TRBJ2-3	NA	CASTPGAVTDTQYF	TGTGCCAGCACTCCCGGAGCAGTCACAGATACGCAGTATTTT
TRBV7-9	NA	TRBJ2-3	NA	CASSLGDSSTDTQYF	TGTGCCAGCAGCTTAGGGGACTCCAGCACAGATACGCAGTATTTT
TRBV12-2	NA	TRBJ2-1	NA	CASRLAVERGPCVQFF	TGTGCAAGTCGCTTAGCCGTCGAGCGGGGGCCCTGTGTGCAGTTCTTC
TRBV18	TRBD1	TRBJ2-3	NA	CASSPDRTSTDTQYF	TGTGCCAGCTCACCGGACAGGACTAGCACAGATACGCAGTATTTT
TRBV11-2	TRBD1	TRBJ2-5	NA	CASSFGLTGGLETQYF	TGTGCCAGCAGCTTCGGCCTAACAGGGGGCTTAGAGACCCAGTACTTC
TRBV5-1	NA	TRBJ2-3	once	CASSLPTASTDTQYF	TGCGCCAGCAGCCTCCCGACAGCTAGCACAGATACGCAGTATTTT
TRBV19	NA	TRBJ1-2	NA	CASSPSRIGELGYTF	TGTGCCAGTAGTCCCTCACGCATCGGGGAGTTGGGCTACACCTTC
TRBV7-6	TRBD1	TRBJ1-1	NA	CASSLGGDRGTEAFF	TGTGCCAGCAGCTTAGGTGGGGACAGGGGCACTGAAGCTTTCTTT
TRBV5-1	NA	TRBJ1-2	NA	CASRVGTTTYGYTF	TGCGCCAGCAGGGTCGGGACAACTACTTATGGCTACACCTTC
TRBV2	TRBD1	TRBJ2-7	NA	CASRRDRGGIEQYF	TGTGCCAGCAGAAGGGACAGGGGAGGTATCGAGCAGTACTTC
TRBV6-1	NA	TRBJ2-2	NA	CASSEGVLGARPSGELFF	TGTGCCAGCAGTGAAGGTGTGTTGGGGGCCCGGCCATCCGGGGAGCTGTTTTTT
TRBV7-6	NA	TRBJ2-7	NA	CASSLGVSGALAEQYF	TGTGCCAGCAGCTTAGGGGTTTCAGGAGCCCTCGCCGAGCAGTACTTC
TRBV19	TRBD2	TRBJ2-7	NA	CASSITRLAGGSSYEQYF	TGTGCCAGTAGTATAACCCGACTAGCGGGGGGTAGCTCCTACGAGCAGTACTTC
TRBV18	TRBD1	TRBJ2-3	once	CASSPGTGRDTQYF	TGTGCCAGCTCACCAGGGACAGGGAGAGATACGCAGTATTTT
TRBV28	NA	TRBJ1-5	NA	CASSMSRADLYSNQPQHF	TGTGCCAGCAGTATGTCTAGGGCAGACCTCTATAGCAATCAGCCCCAGCATTTT
TRBV9	NA	TRBJ2-3	NA	CASSVIVGSSTDTQYF	TGTGCCAGCAGCGTGATTGTAGGGTCTAGCACAGATACGCAGTATTTT
TRBV6-5	TRBD1	TRBJ2-7	NA	CASSYSKGTGPNEQYF	TGTGCCAGCAGTTACAGTAAGGGGACAGGGCCCAACGAGCAGTACTTC
TRBV30	NA	TRBJ2-3	NA	CAWDIRRSDTQYF	TGTGCCTGGGACATCAGAAGATCAGATACGCAGTATTTT
TRBV7-2	NA	TRBJ2-1	NA	CASSPTQGYNEQFF	TGTGCCAGCAGCCCCACCCAAGGGTACAATGAGCAGTTCTTC
TRBV7-6	NA	TRBJ1-1	NA	CASSADMWAFF	TGTGCCAGCAGCGCTGATATGTGGGCTTTCTTT
TRBV5-1	TRBD2	TRBJ2-5	NA	CASSLAGLAGGETQYF	TGCGCCAGCAGCTTGGCGGGGCTAGCGGGGGGCGAGACCCAGTACTTC
TRBV27	TRBD1	TRBJ2-7	NA	CASSSPPGQGPAYEQYF	TGTGCCAGCAGTTCCCCCCCCGGACAGGGTCCCGCCTACGAGCAGTACTTC
TRBV6-6	TRBD1	TRBJ1-2	NA	CASSYSPQGGYGYTF	TGTGCCAGCAGTTACTCGCCCCAGGGGGGCTATGGCTACACCTTC
TRBV10-3	NA	TRBJ1-1	NA	CAIRRDTDTEAFF	TGTGCCATCAGACGGGACACAGACACTGAAGCTTTCTTT
TRBV5-4	TRBD1	TRBJ2-3	few	CASSPGQGITDTQYF	TGTGCCAGCAGCCCCGGACAGGGAATCACAGATACGCAGTATTTT
TRBV7-9	TRBD1	TRBJ2-3	NA	CASRDSGTDTQYF	TGTGCCAGCCGGGACAGCGGCACAGATACGCAGTATTTT
TRBV6-5	NA	TRBJ1-2	NA	CASKDGRNYGYTF	TGTGCCAGCAAGGACGGACGGAACTATGGCTACACCTTC
TRBV7-2	TRBD1	TRBJ2-5	NA	CASSSTGGRETQYF	TGTGCCAGCAGCTCTACAGGGGGACGGGAGACCCAGTACTTC
TRBV5-5	TRBD1	TRBJ1-2	NA	CASSLGPQGDGGYTF	TGTGCCAGCAGCTTGGGGCCGCAGGGGGACGGTGGCTACACCTTC
TRBV14	NA	TRBJ1-2	NA	CASSQGRADDYGYTF	TGTGCCAGCAGCCAAGGGAGGGCCGATGACTATGGCTACACCTTC
TRBV6-1	NA	TRBJ2-7	NA	CASSEVGTSYEQYF	TGTGCCAGCAGTGAAGTCGGGACTTCCTACGAGCAGTACTTC
TRBV4-2	NA	TRBJ1-3	NA	CASSQDATPGNTIYF	TGTGCCAGCAGCCAGGACGCCACCCCAGGAAACACCATATATTTT
TRBV5-4	NA	TRBJ2-3	NA	CASRSGSSSSISSDTQYF	TGTGCCAGCAGGTCAGGGTCGTCCTCATCCATCTCATCAGATACGCAGTATTTT
TRBV5-4	NA	TRBJ1-3	NA	CASSSNRPGTIYF	TGTGCCAGCAGCTCTAACCGCCCTGGGACCATATATTTT
TRBV14	NA	TRBJ1-1	few	CASSPFLREAEAFF	TGTGCCAGCAGCCCTTTTCTGAGGGAGGCTGAAGCTTTCTTT
TRBV4-2	NA	TRBJ2-4	NA	CASSQGGTPGTRGFQYF	TGTGCCAGCAGCCAAGGTGGGACCCCAGGGACCCGGGGCTTTCAGTACTTC
TRBV4-1	TRBD1	TRBJ2-3	NA	CASSHPSGDSRTDTQYF	TGCGCCAGCAGCCACCCGTCCGGGGACAGCCGCACAGATACGCAGTATTTT
TRBV5-1	NA	TRBJ2-7	NA	CASSLTDYEQYF	TGCGCCAGCAGCTTGACGGACTACGAGCAGTACTTC